This TCR beta chain was recovered during a study of CD8 T cells in ankylosing spondylitis. Findings of the study overall: What appeared characteristic of ankylosing spondylitis blood was a TCR beta motif of 7 or 8 highly homologous variants. With a CD8+ phenotype, disease-linked clones were relatively rare in peripheral blood. Matched synovial fluid from ankylosing spondylitis patients was reported to be enriched for disease-linked clones.

V gave up 5 bases and J gave up 2 bases; unmatched junction bases: 11. This CDR3 is built from 16 residues. This clonotype has ten or more counts. Its antigen is currently unknown. Quantitative barcoded 5'-RACE was used to prepare TCR beta libraries. One entry per CDR3 protein results from TCRdb running MiXCR on the 5' RACE reads. This repertoire shows about 100,000 distinct CDR3 sequences, under 30% found once; its top ten account for 12%. Sequencing input: synovial fluid, either unsorted or a sorted T cell fraction (not recorded which). This clonotype was sampled from a male donor with ankylosing spondylitis. V gene TRBV12-3 or TRBV12-4 combines with J gene TRBJ1-2; 7 nucleotides agree with TRBD1. CDR3 region: CASSRIRDRRNYGYTF. CDR3 nucleotides: TGTGCCAGCAGTCGAATAAGGGACAGAAGAAACTATGGCTACACCTTC.